These T cell receptor beta chains were read from a single sample in a study of shared clonotypes between healthy human individuals. The repertoire was sequenced with immunoSEQ multiplex PCR; TCRdb's copy has only in-frame clones and lacks some. The table lists more than 2 million clones, around 95% of them singletons. Source material: naive CD4+ T cells sorted from blood. The receptors come from a man between 18 and 29 years old in good health. Both conserved end residues are part of each CDR3. The D gene is left open where the match is weak. Clone size is given for some rows only: seen once, a few or many times, or a class if the clone is expanded.

v_call	d_call	clone_size	j_call	cdr3_nt	cdr3_aa
TRBV10-3	.	.	TRBJ1-3	TGTGCCATCAGGGGTTTCTCTGGAAACACCATATATTTT	CAIRGFSGNTIYF
TRBV27	.	few	TRBJ1-2	TGTGCCAGCAGTCTGTTATGGGGCCAGCCCTATGGCTACACCTTC	CASSLLWGQPYGYTF
TRBV6-6	TRBD1	once	TRBJ2-1	TGTGCCAGCAGTCGACAGGGAGAGAATGAGCAGTTCTTC	CASSRQGENEQFF
TRBV7-9	.	.	TRBJ1-6	TGTGCCAGCAGCTTCCCAGGAGAGCCGGGCTCCTATAATTCACCCCTCCACTTT	CASSFPGEPGSYNSPLHF
TRBV5-1	TRBD1	once	TRBJ2-7	TGCGCCAGCAGCTTTGGGGACAGCTCCTACGAGCAGTACTTC	CASSFGDSSYEQYF
TRBV7-2	.	.	TRBJ1-5	TGTGCCAGCAGCTTAGACGGACGGACCAATCAGCCCCAGCATTTT	CASSLDGRTNQPQHF
TRBV27	.	.	TRBJ1-2	TGTGCCAGCAGTTTTTGGGGGGCCGATGGCTACACCTTC	CASSFWGADGYTF
TRBV18	TRBD1	.	TRBJ2-7	TGTGCCAGCTCACCACGAGACAGGGGCTACGAGCAGTACTTC	CASSPRDRGYEQYF
TRBV2	.	.	TRBJ1-1	TGTGCCAGCAGTGAAATGGCAGCCAGCACTGAAGCTTTCTTT	CASSEMAASTEAFF
TRBV9	.	.	TRBJ1-2	TGTGCCAGCAGCGAAGGAATAGGGGGGGCCTATGGCTACACCTTC	CASSEGIGGAYGYTF
TRBV5-1	.	.	TRBJ1-1	TGCGCCAGCAGCCAAATGAACACTGAAGCTTTCTTT	CASSQMNTEAFF
TRBV2	.	.	TRBJ1-1	TGTGCCAGCAGTGAAGCGCTGGCTTTCTTT	CASSEALAFF
TRBV9	.	.	TRBJ1-5	TGTGCCAGCAGCTCGAGGGGACTCCCGAATCAGCCCCAGCATTTT	CASSSRGLPNQPQHF
TRBV6-5	.	once	TRBJ2-7	TGTGCCAGCAGGCCTTCATTTAGCTCCTACGAGCAGTACTTC	CASRPSFSSYEQYF
TRBV5-1	.	.	TRBJ1-1	TGCGCCAGCAGCGTCGGCCCGGTGGCGAACACTGAAGCTTTCTTT	CASSVGPVANTEAFF
TRBV5-1	.	.	TRBJ1-1	TGCGCCAGCAGCTTTGACAGCAACACTGAAGCTTTCTTT	CASSFDSNTEAFF
TRBV2	.	once	TRBJ2-7	TGTGCCAGCATCCGGGGTGGGGGTTTCGTGGAGCAGTACTTC	CASIRGGGFVEQYF
TRBV7-9	.	.	TRBJ1-2	TGTGCCAGCAGCCCTCGAAACTATGGCTACACCTTC	CASSPRNYGYTF
TRBV28	.	once	TRBJ2-1	TGTGCCAGCAGTTTACCGCCCCCCCAACCCTCCTACAATGAGCAGTTCTTC	CASSLPPPQPSYNEQFF
TRBV5-1	TRBD2	.	TRBJ2-1	TGCGCCAGCAGCCACACTAGCGGGGGTTCCAACGATGAGCAGTTCTTC	CASSHTSGGSNDEQFF
TRBV7-9	TRBD1	.	TRBJ2-7	TGTGCCAGCAGCTATTCGAACTTGGACAGGGGGTCGGCTTTTTTTTTC	CASSYSNLDRGSAFFF
TRBV6-5	.	.	TRBJ2-2	TGTGCCAGCAGGATCCAGGGGTTTACCGGGGAGCTGTTTTTT	CASRIQGFTGELFF
TRBV7-2	TRBD2	.	TRBJ2-1	TGTGCCAGCAGCTCGGGACTAGCGGGAGGGGAGGATGAGCAGTTCTTC	CASSSGLAGGEDEQFF
TRBV13	TRBD2	.	TRBJ2-5	TGTGCCAGCAGCTTCCCAGGACTAGGCGGTAAAGAGACCCAGTACTTC	CASSFPGLGGKETQYF
TRBV6-6	.	.	TRBJ1-1	TGTGCCAGCAGCCCGGGGACTTACACTGAAGCTTTCTTT	CASSPGTYTEAFF
TRBV7-2	TRBD1	.	TRBJ1-6	TGTGCCAGCAGCTTGACAGGGGCCGGATCACCCCTCCACTTT	CASSLTGAGSPLHF
TRBV5-1	TRBD1	.	TRBJ1-1	TGCGCCAGCAGTTCCGGGACAGGGGTTACTGAAGCTTTCTTT	CASSSGTGVTEAFF
TRBV2	.	.	TRBJ2-6	TGTGCCAGCAGTGGGTCCGGGGGTGCTGGGGCCAACGTCCTGACTTTC	CASSGSGGAGANVLTF
TRBV10-3	TRBD2	.	TRBJ2-5	TGTGCCATCAGTGAGTCCCCTAGCGGCCAAGAGACCCAGTACTTC	CAISESPSGQETQYF
TRBV7-2	.	.	TRBJ2-5	TGTGCCAGCAGCTTAGAGGGGAGTGGAGGAGAGACCCAGTACTTC	CASSLEGSGGETQYF
TRBV7-6	.	.	TRBJ2-7	TGTGCCAGCAGCCCGAGCGTGGTGATAGACGAGCAGTACTTC	CASSPSVVIDEQYF
TRBV28	.	.	TRBJ2-7	TGTGCCAGCAGTTCCTCGAGCTACAGGGTTAGGTACGAGCAGTACTTC	CASSSSSYRVRYEQYF
TRBV25-1	TRBD1	.	TRBJ2-4	TGTGCCAGCAGTGCGACAGGGTCCCTAAAAAACATTCAGTACTTC	CASSATGSLKNIQYF
TRBV6-4	.	.	TRBJ2-7	TGTGCCAGCGGAATACGGACTTTCTACGAGCAGTACTTC	CASGIRTFYEQYF
TRBV11-3	.	.	TRBJ2-1	TGTGCCAGCAGCTTAGGGGACGTAACGGATGAGCAGTTCTTC	CASSLGDVTDEQFF
TRBV5-1	TRBD2	.	TRBJ2-3	TGCGCCAGCAGCTCGACTAGCGGTTGGGATACGCAGTATTTT	CASSSTSGWDTQYF
TRBV9	.	.	TRBJ2-3	TGTGCCAGCAGCAGTAGCGGATTTGCCGAGATGGTTACGCAGTATTTT	CASSSSGFAEMVTQYF
TRBV28	TRBD2	.	TRBJ2-3	TGTGCCAGCAGTTTAACTAGCGCCATACGGAAAGATACGCAGTATTTT	CASSLTSAIRKDTQYF
TRBV5-1	TRBD1	.	TRBJ1-2	TGCGCCAGCAGCATATTCGGACAGGGGATTGATGGCTACACCTTC	CASSIFGQGIDGYTF
TRBV28	.	.	TRBJ2-2	TGTGCCAGCGGCAGGGGGGACACCGGGGAGCTGTTTTTT	CASGRGDTGELFF
TRBV11-2	TRBD2	.	TRBJ2-7	TGTGCCAGCAGCTTAGGGGCGGGAGCCCTCACCTACGAGCAGTACTTC	CASSLGAGALTYEQYF
TRBV28	TRBD2	.	TRBJ2-3	TGTGCCAGCAGTTGGGGACTAGCGGGGGTTCGGGATACGCAGTATTTT	CASSWGLAGVRDTQYF
TRBV5-4	.	.	TRBJ1-1	TGTGCCAGCAGCTTGTCGCAGGGAGGCACTGAAGCTTTCTTT	CASSLSQGGTEAFF